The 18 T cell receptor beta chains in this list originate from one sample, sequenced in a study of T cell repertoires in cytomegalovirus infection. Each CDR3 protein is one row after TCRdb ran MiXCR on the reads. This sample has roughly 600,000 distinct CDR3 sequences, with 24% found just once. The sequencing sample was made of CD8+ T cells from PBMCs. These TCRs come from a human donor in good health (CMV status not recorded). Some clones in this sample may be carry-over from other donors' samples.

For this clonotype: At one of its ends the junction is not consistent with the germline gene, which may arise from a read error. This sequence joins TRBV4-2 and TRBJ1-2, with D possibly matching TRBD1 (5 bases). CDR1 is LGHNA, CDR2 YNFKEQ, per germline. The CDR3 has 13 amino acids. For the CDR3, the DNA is TGTGCCAACAGCCGAAAGGGGACCTATGGCTACACCTTC. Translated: CANSRKGTYGYTF.

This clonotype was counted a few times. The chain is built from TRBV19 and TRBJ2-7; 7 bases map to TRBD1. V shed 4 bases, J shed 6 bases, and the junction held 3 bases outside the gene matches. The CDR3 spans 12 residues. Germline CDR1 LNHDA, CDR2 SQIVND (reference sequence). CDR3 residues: CASSTGGREQYF. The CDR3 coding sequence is TGTGCCAGTAGTACAGGGGGACGCGAGCAGTACTTC.

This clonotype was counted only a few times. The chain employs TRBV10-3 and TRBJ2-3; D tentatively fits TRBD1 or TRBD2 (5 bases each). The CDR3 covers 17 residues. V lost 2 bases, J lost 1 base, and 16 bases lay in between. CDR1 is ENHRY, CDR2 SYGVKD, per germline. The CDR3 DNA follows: TGTGCCATCAGTGAGCCGGGTGGGGGATTCGGCACAGATACGCAGTATTTT. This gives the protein CAISEPGGGFGTDTQYF.

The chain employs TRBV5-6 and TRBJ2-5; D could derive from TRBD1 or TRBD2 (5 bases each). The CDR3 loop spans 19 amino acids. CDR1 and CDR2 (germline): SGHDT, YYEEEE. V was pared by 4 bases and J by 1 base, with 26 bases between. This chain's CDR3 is CASSPTREPLEGVQETQYF. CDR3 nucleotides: TGTGCCAGCAGCCCGACCCGGGAACCCCTTGAAGGGGTCCAAGAGACCCAGTACTTC.

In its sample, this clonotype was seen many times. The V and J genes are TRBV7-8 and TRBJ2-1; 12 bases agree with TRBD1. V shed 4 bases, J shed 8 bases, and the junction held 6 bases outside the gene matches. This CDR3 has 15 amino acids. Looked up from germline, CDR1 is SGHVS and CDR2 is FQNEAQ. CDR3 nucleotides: TGTGCCAGCAGCTCGGGACAGGGGGCGCGCGATGAGCAGTTCTTC. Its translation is CASSSGQGARDEQFF.

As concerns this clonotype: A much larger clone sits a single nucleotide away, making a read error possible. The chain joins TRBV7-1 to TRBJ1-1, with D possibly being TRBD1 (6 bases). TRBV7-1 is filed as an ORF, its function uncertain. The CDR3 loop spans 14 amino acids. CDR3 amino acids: CASSQYREVTEALF. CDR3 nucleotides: TGTGCCAGCAGCCAATACAGGGAGGTCACTGAAGCTTTGTTT.

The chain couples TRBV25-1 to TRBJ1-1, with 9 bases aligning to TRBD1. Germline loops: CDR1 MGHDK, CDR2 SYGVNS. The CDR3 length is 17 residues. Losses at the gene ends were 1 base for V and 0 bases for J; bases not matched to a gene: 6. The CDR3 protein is CASSEWGTGPMNTEAFF. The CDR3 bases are TGTGCCAGCAGTGAATGGGGGACAGGGCCAATGAACACTGAAGCTTTCTTT.

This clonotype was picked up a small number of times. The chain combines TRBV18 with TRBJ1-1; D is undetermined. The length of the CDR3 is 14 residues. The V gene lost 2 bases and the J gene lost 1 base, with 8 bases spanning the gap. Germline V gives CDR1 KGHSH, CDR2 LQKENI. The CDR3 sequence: CASSPLYWNTEAFF. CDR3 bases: TGTGCCAGCTCACCATTGTATTGGAACACTGAAGCTTTCTTT.

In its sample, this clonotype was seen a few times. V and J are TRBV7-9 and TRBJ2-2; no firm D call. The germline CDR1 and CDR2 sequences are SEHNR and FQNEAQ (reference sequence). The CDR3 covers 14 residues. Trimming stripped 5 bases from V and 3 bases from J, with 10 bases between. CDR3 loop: CASSPAEYTGELFF. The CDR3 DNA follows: TGTGCCAGCAGCCCCGCGGAGTACACCGGGGAGCTGTTTTTT.

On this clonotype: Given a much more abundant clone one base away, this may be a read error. This chain's CDR3 is CVSSLKGETQYF. CDR3 bases: TGTGTCAGCAGCTTGAAGGGTGAGACCCAGTACTTC. This chain uses TRBV7-9 with TRBJ2-5; no clear D gene. This CDR3 spans 12 amino acids. Germline CDR1 and CDR2: SEHNR and FQNEAQ (reference sequence).

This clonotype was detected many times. The CDR3 loop is CASSLRGPYEQYV. Here the CDR3 DNA reads TGTGCCAGCAGCTTACGGGGCCCCTACGAGCAGTACGTC. The chain combines TRBV7-6 with TRBJ2-7; TRBD1 or TRBD2 may be the D gene (5 bases each). This CDR3 is built from 13 residues. V shed 2 bases and J shed 2 bases, with 7 bases lying between them. The germline V gene encodes CDR1 SGHVS and CDR2 FNYEAQ.

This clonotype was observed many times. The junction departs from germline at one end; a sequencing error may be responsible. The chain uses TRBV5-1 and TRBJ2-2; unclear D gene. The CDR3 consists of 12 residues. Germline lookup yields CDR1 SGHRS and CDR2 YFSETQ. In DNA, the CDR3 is TGTGCCAGCAGCGAGAACACCGGGGAGCTGTTTTTT. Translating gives CASSENTGELFF.

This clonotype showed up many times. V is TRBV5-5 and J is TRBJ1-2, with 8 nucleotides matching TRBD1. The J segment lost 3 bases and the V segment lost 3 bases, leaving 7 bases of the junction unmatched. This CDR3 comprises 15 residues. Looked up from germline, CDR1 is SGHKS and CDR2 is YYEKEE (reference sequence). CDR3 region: CASSYETGVDYGYTF. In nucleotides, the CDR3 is TGTGCCAGCAGCTATGAGACAGGGGTTGACTATGGCTACACCTTC.

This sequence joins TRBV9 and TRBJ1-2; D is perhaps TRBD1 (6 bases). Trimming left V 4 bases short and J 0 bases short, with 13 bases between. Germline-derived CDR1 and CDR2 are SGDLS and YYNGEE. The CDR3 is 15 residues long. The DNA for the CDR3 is TGTGCCAGCAGCTTCCCGACAGGAACTAACTATGGCTACACCTTC. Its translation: CASSFPTGTNYGYTF. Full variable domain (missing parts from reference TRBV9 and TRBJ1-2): DSGVTQTPKHLITATGQRVTLRCSPRSGDLSVYWYQQSLDQGLQFLIQYYNGEERAKGNILERFSAQQFPDLHSELNLSSLELGDSALYFCASSFPTGTNYGYTFGSGTRLTVV.

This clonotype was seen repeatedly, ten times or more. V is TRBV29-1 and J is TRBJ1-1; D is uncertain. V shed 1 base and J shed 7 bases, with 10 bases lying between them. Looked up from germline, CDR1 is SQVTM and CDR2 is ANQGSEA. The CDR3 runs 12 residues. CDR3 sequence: CSVEVRRSEAFF. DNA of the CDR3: TGCAGCGTTGAAGTCAGGCGGAGTGAAGCTTTCTTT.

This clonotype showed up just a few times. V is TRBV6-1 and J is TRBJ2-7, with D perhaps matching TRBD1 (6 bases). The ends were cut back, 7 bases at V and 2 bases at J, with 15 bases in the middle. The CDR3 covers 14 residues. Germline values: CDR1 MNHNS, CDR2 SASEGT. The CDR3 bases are TGTGCCAGCAACCCCATCGAGGGGGCCTACGAGCAGTACTTC. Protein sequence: CASNPIEGAYEQYF.

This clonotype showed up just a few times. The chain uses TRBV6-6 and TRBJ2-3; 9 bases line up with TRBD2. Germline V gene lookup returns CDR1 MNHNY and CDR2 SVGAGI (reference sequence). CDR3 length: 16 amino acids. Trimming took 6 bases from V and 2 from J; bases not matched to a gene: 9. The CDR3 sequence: CASSNEAGGYTDTQYF. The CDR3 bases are TGTGCCAGCAGCAATGAAGCGGGGGGTTACACAGATACGCAGTATTTT.

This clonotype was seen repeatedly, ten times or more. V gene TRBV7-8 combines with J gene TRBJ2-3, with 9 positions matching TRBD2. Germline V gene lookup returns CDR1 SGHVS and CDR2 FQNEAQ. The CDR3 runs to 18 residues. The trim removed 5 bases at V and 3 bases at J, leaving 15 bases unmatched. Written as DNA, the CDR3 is TGTGCCAGCAGCCGATCAGTTCTAGCGGGGAGGCGGACAGATACGCAGTATTTT. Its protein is CASSRSVLAGRRTDTQYF.